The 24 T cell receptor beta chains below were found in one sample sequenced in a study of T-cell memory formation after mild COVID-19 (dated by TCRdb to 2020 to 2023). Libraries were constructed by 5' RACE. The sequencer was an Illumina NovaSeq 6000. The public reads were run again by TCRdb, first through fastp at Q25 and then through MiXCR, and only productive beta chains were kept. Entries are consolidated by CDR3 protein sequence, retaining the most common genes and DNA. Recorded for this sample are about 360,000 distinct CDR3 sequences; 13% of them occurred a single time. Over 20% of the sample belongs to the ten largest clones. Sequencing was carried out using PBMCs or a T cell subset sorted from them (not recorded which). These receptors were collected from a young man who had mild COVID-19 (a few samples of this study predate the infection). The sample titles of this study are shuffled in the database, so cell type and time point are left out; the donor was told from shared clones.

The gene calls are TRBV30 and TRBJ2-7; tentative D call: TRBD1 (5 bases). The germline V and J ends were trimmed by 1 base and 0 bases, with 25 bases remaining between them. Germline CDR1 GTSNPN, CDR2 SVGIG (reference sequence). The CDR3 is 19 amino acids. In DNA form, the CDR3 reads TGTGCCTGGAGTGGGGGTGACAGCTTACATTATTCGAGCTCCTACGAGCAGTACTTC. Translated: CAWSGGDSLHYSSSYEQYF.

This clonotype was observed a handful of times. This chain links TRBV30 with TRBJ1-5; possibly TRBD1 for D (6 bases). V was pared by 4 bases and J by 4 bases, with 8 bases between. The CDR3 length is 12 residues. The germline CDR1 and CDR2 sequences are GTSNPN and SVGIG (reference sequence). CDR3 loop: CAWTGENQPQHF. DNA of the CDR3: TGTGCCTGGACAGGGGAGAATCAGCCCCAGCATTTT.

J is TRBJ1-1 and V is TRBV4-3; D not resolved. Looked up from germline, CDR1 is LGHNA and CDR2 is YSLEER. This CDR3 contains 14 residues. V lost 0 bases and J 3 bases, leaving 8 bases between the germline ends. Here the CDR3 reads CASSQDEIYTEAFF. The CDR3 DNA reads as TGCGCCAGCAGCCAAGATGAGATTTACACTGAAGCTTTCTTT.

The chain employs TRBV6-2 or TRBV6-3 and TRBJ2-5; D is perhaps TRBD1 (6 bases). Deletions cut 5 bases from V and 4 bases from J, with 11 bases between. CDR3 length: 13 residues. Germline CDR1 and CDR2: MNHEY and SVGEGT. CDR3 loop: CASSRTAGETQYF. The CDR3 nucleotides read TGTGCCAGCAGTAGGACAGCCGGAGAGACCCAGTACTTC.

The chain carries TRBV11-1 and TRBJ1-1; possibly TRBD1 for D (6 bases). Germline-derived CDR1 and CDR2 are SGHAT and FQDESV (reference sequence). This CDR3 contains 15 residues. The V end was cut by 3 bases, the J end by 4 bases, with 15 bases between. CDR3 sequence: CASSFSITGSTEAFF. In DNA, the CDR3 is TGTGCCAGCAGCTTTTCGATTACAGGGTCCACTGAAGCTTTCTTT.

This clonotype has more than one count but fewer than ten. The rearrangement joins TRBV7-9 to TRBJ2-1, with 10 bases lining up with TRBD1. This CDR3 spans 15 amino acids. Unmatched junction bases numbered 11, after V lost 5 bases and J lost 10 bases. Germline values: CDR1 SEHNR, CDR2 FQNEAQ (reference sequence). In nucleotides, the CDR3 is TGTGCCAGCAGCCCAAGGACAGGGGGATGGTGGGAGCAGTTCTTC. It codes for CASSPRTGGWWEQFF.

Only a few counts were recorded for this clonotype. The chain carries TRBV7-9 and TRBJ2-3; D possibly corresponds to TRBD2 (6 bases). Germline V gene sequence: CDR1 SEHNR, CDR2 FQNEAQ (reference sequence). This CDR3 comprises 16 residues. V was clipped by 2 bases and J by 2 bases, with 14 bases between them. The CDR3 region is CASSLWGVTLTDTQYF. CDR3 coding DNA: TGTGCCAGCAGCTTATGGGGGGTTACACTCACAGATACGCAGTATTTT.

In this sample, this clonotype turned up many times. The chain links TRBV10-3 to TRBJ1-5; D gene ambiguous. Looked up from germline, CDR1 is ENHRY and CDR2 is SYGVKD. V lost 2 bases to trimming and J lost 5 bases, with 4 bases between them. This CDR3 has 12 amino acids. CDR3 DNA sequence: TGTGCCATCAGTGAGGTGGATCAGCCCCAGCATTTT. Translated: CAISEVDQPQHF.

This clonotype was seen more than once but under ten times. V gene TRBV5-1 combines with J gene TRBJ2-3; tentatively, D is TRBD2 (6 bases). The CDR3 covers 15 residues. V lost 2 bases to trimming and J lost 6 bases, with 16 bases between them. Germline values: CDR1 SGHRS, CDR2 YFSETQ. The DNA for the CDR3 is TGCGCCAGCAGCTTTGGGGGGACGATCTTGGATACGCAGTATTTT. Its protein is CASSFGGTILDTQYF.

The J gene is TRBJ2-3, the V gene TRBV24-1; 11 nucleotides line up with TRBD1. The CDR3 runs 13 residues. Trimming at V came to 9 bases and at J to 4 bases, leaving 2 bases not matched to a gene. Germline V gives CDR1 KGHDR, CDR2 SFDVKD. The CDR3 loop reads CATEGQGADTQYF. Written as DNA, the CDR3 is TGTGCCACCGAGGGACAGGGGGCAGATACGCAGTATTTT.

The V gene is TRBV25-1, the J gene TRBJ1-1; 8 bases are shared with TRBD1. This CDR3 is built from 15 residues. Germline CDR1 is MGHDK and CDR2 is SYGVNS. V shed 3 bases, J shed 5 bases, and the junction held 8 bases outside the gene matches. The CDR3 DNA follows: TGTGCCAGCAGTGATGTAGGACAGGGAGAGACTGAAGCTTTCTTT. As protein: CASSDVGQGETEAFF.

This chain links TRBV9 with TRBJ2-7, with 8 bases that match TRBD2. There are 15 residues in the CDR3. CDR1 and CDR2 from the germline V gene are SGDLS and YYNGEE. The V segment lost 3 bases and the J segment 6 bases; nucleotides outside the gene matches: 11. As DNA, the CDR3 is TGTGCCAGCAGCGCCCCACCTCGGGGGGGCGGCGAGCAGTACGTC. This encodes CASSAPPRGGGEQYV.

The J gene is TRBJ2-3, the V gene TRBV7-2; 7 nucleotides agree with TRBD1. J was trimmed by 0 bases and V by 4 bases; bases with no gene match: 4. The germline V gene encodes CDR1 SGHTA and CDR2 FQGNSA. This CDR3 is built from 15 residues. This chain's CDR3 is CASSSEGQSTDTQYF. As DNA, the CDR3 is TGTGCCAGCAGCTCAGAGGGACAGAGCACAGATACGCAGTATTTT.

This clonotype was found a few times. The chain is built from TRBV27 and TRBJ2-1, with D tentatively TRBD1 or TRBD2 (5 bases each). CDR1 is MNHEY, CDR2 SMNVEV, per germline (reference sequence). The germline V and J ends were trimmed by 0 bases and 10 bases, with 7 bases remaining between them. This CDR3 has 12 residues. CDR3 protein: CASSLSEGEQFF. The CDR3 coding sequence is TGTGCCAGCAGTTTATCCGAGGGGGAGCAGTTCTTC.

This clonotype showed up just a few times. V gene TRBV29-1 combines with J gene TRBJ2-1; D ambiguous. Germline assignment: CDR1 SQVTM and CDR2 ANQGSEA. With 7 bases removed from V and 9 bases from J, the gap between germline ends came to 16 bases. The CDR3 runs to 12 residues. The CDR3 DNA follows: TGCAGCGCCCCTCACCCATCCAGTGAGCAGTTCTTC. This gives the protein CSAPHPSSEQFF.

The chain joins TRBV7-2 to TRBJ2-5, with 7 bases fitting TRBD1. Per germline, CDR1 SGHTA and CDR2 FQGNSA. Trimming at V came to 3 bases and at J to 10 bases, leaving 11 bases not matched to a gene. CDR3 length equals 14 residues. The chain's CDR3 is CASSFRLQGRGQYF. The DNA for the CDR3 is TGTGCCAGCAGCTTTCGGCTACAGGGGCGAGGCCAGTACTTC. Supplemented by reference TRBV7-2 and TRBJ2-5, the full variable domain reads GAGVSQSPSNKVTEKGKDVELRCDPISGHTALYWYRQSLGQGLEFLIYFQGNSAPDKSGLPSDRFSAERTGGSVSTLTIQRTQQEDSAVYLCASSFRLQGRGQYFGPGTRLLVL.

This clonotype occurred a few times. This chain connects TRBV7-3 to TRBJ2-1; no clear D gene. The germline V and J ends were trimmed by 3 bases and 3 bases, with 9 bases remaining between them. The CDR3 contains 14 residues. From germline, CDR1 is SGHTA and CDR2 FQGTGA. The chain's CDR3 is CASSLTLGYNEQFF. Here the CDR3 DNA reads TGTGCCAGCAGCTTGACGCTCGGCTACAATGAGCAGTTCTTC.

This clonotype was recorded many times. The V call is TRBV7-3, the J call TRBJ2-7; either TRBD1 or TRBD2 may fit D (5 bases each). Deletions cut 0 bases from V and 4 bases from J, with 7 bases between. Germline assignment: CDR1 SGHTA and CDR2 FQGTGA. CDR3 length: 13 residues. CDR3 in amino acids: CASSLTREYEQYF. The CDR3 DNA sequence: TGTGCCAGCAGCTTAACCAGGGAGTACGAGCAGTACTTC.

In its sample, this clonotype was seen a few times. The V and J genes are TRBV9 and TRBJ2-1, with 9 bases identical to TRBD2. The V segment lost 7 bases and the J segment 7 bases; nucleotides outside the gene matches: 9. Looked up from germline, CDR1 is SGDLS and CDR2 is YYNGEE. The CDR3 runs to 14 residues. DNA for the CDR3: TGTGCCAGCGGAAGCGGGGGGCTTGGGAATGAGCAGTTCTTC. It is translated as CASGSGGLGNEQFF. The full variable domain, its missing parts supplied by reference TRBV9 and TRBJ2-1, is DSGVTQTPKHLITATGQRVTLRCSPRSGDLSVYWYQQSLDQGLQFLIQYYNGEERAKGNILERFSAQQFPDLHSELNLSSLELGDSALYFCASGSGGLGNEQFFGPGTRLTVL.

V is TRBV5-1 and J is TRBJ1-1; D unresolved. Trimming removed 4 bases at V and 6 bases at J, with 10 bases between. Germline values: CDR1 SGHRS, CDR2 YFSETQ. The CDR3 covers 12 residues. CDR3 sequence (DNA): TGCGCCAGCAGCGGGAGGTACCCTGAAGCTTTCTTT. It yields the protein CASSGRYPEAFF.

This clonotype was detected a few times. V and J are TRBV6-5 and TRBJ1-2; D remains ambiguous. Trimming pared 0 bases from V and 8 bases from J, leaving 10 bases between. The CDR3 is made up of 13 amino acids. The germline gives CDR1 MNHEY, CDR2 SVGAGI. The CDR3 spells CASSYSAEWGYTF. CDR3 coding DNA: TGTGCCAGCAGTTACTCGGCAGAATGGGGCTACACCTTC.

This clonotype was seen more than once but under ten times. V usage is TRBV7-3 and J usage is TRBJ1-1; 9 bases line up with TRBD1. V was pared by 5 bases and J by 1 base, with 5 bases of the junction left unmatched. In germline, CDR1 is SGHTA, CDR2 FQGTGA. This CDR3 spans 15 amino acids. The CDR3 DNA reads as TGTGCCAGCAGCCCGGGACAGGGAACGAACACTGAAGCTTTCTTT. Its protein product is CASSPGQGTNTEAFF.

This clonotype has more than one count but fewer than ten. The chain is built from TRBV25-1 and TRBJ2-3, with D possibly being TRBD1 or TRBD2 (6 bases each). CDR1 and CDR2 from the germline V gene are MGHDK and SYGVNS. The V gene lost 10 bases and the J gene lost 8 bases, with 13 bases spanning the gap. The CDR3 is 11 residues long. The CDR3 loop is CATSGGSTQYF. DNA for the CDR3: TGTGCCACCTCCGGGGGCTCTACGCAGTATTTT.

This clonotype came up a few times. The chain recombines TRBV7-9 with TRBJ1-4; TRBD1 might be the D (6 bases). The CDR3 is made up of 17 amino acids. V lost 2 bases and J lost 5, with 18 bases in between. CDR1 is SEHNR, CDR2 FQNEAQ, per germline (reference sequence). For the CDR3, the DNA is TGTGCCAGCAGCTTATCCGGGGGGCGATTAGGGAATGAAAAACTGTTTTTT. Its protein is CASSLSGGRLGNEKLFF.